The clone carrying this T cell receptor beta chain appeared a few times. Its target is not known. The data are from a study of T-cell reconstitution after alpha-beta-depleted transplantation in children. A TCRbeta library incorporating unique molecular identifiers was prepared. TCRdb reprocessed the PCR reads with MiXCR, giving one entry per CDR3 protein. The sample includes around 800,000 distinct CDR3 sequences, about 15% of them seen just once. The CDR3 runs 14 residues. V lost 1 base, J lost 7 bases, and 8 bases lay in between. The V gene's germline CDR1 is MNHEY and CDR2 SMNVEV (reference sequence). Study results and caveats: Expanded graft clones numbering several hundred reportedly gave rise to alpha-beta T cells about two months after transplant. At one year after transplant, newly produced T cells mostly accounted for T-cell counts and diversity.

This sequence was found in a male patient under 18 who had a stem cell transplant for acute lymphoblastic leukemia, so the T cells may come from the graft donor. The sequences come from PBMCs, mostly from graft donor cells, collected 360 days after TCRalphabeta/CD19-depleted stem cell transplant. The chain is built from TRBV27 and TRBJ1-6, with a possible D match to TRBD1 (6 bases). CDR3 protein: CASSLFRGNSPLHF. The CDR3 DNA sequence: TGTGCCAGCAGTTTATTCAGGGGAAATTCACCCCTCCACTTT.